This record covers a single T cell receptor (beta chain). This clone was recorded once. Which antigen it targets is not known. No quality values exist for individual bases; no much larger clone is one base distant. This specimen comes from a study of Ad26.COV2.S vaccination and SARS-CoV-2 variants (dated by TCRdb to 2020 to 2023). General notes on the study: Donors in the vaccine arm were drawn from COV1001, a multicentre, randomized, double-blind, placebo-controlled phase I-IIa trial testing Ad26.COV2.S in healthy adults. The specificity and breadth of SARS-CoV-2-reactive T cell receptors after Ad26.COV2.S vaccination were assessed by TCRbeta repertoire sequencing. Ad26.COV2.S was administered intramuscularly at 5 x 10^10 or 1 x 10^11 viral particles, either as a single shot or as two shots given 56 days apart. The TCR-sequenced set comprised around 32 samples: around 20 Ad26.COV2.S vaccine recipients, 5 placebo recipients and 8 SARS-CoV-2 convalescent individuals. Blinding of investigators to trial group allocation was maintained during experiments and outcome assessment. Trial participants were randomized into five groups of five, in which low-dose or high-dose Ad26.COV2.S was given once or twice, or placebo was given on both occasions. Here is what the overall study found, with its caveats: The authors noted that total T cell responses may have been underestimated by the TCR breadth and depth analyses. Compared with placebo recipients, Ad26.COV2.S recipients showed higher spike-specific TCR breadth (P = 0.0014). After vaccination, substantial breadth of spike-specific CD8+ and CD4+ T cell responses was reported. The study lacked the statistical power to compare responses across vaccine doses or regimens. Comparable non-spike TCR breadth was observed between vaccine and placebo recipients, consistent with only spike being contained in the vaccine.

The immunoSEQ Assay was used to sequence TCRbeta CDR3 regions. After extraction, genomic DNA underwent amplification by bias-controlled multiplex PCR, followed by high-throughput sequencing. Per the source publication's procedure: To quantify the absolute abundance of every unique TCRbeta CDR3 region, sequences were collapsed and filtered. Usable DNA was measured by amplifying reference genes present in all nucleated cells, and TCRbeta template counts were normalized to that usable DNA to estimate T cell fraction. Repertoire TCRs were annotated as SARS-CoV-2-specific by exact matching of V gene, CDR3 amino acid sequence and J gene to a known reactive TCR set. The reference SARS-CoV-2 TCR set came from MIRA and was filtered for enrichment in COVID-19-positive ImmuneCODE repertoires, removing public or cross-reactive TCRs. Using the MIRA antigens, annotated TCRs were further analysed by specific ORF or by position within an ORF. Breadth was defined as annotated unique rearrangements over total unique productive rearrangements; depth was the summed frequency of those rearrangements. Group comparisons of TCR breadth used two-sided Wilcoxon rank-sum tests. What TCRdb holds here is the immuneACCESS table cut down to in-frame rearrangements. Part of the clones is not present; checked against another copy, under half of the missing clones reflect an unresolved V gene, and the others are unexplained. D and trimming come from the DNA, and the V and J calls and clone size come from that table. For this sample the table gives 350,000 to 450,000 clones, of which around 90% were detected only once. Roughly 3.1% of the sample rests with the top ten.

In light of the paper, this sample's treatment or condition label describes: about 20 received Ad26.COV2.S at low or high dose, single or two shots; roughly 5 received placebo; per-sample allocation not given. For vaccine and placebo recipients, repertoires were sequenced using samples collected on day 63 after the first injection. In Cohort 1b, 20 to 25 adults aged 18-55 years were enrolled at a single site in Boston, USA, between 29 July and 7 August 2020. As a vaccine, Ad26.COV2.S was a replication-incompetent adenovirus type 26 vector that expressed a prefusion-stabilized SARS-CoV-2 spike protein derived from the original Wuhan strain. The CDR1 and CDR2 encoded by the germline V gene are SGHRS and YFSETQ. Including the terminal cysteine and phenylalanine, the CDR3 comprises 15 residues. Only the CDR3 region is kept as DNA, spanning 45 bases read in frame from base 1. Trimmed from V: 7 bases; trimmed from J: 3 bases; junction bases lacking a gene match: 10.

The sequence came from a person aged 18-60 years who received the Ad26.COV2.S COVID-19 vaccine or a placebo. The chain is encoded by TRBV5-1 joined to TRBJ1-5; 7 nucleotides in the junction match TRBD1. Material: peripheral blood, obtained in a trial of Ad26.COV2.S vaccine versus placebo. Here is the DNA: TGCGCCAGCCCCTGGCGTAGGGGGCCCAATCAGCCCCAGCATTTT. Translated, it reads CASPWRRGPNQPQHF. The entire variable domain, with the stretches around the CDR3 drawn from the reference TRBV5-1 and TRBJ1-5 proteins, is KAGVTQTPRYLIKTRGQQVTLSCSPISGHRSVSWYQQTPGQGLQFLFEYFSETQRNKGNFPGRFSGRQFSNSRSEMNVSTLELGDSALYLCASPWRRGPNQPQHFGDGTRLSIL.